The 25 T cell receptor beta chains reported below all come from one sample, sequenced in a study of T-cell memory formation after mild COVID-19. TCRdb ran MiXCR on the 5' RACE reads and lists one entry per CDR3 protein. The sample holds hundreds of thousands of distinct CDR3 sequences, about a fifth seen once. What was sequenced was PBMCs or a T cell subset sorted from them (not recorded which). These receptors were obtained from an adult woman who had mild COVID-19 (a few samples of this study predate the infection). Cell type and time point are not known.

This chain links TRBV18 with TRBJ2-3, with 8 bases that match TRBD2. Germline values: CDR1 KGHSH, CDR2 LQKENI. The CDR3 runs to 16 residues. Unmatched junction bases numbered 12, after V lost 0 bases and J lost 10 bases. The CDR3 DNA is TGTGCCAGCTCACCACCGGGACTAGGCAGGTGGAAGGCGCAGTATTTT. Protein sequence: CASSPPGLGRWKAQYF.

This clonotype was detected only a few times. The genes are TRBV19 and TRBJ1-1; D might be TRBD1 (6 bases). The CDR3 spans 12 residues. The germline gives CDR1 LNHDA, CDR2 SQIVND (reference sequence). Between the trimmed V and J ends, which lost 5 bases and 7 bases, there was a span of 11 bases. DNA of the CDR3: TGTGCCAGTAGTCCGAGGGGGTTTGAAGCTTTCTTT. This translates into CASSPRGFEAFF. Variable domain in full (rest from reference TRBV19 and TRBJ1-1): DGGITQSPKYLFRKEGQNVTLSCEQNLNHDAMYWYRQDPGQGLRLIYYSQIVNDFQKGDIAEGYSVSREKKESFPLTVTSAQKNPTAFYLCASSPRGFEAFFGQGTRLTVV.

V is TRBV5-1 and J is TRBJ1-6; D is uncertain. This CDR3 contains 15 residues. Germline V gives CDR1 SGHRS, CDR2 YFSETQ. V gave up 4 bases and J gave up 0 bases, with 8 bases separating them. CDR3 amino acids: CASSGSLSYNSPLHF. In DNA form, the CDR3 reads TGCGCCAGCAGCGGAAGCCTCTCCTATAATTCACCCCTCCACTTT.

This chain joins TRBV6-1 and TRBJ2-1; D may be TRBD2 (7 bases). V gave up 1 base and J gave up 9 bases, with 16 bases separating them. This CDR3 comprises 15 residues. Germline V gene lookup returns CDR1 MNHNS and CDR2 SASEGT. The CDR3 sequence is CASSEEGGGPGEQFF. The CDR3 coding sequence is TGTGCCAGCAGTGAAGAGGGGGGGGGGCCGGGTGAGCAGTTCTTC.

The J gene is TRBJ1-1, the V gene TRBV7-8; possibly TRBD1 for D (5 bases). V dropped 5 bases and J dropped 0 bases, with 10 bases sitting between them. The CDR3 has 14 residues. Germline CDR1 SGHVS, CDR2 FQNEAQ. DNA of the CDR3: TGTGCCAGCAGCCTAAGGACAATGAACACTGAAGCTTTCTTT. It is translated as CASSLRTMNTEAFF.

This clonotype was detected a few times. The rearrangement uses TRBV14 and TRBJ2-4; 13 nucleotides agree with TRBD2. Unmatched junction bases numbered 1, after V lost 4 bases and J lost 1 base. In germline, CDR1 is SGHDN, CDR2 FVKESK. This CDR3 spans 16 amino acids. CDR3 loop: CASSPTSGGAKNIQYF. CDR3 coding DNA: TGTGCCAGCAGCCCGACTAGCGGGGGGGCCAAAAACATTCAGTACTTC. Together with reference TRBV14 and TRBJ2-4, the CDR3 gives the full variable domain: EAGVTQFPSHSVIEKGQTVTLRCDPISGHDNLYWYRRVMGKEIKFLLHFVKESKQDESGMPNNRFLAERTGGTYSTLKVQPAELEDSGVYFCASSPTSGGAKNIQYFGAGTRLSVL.

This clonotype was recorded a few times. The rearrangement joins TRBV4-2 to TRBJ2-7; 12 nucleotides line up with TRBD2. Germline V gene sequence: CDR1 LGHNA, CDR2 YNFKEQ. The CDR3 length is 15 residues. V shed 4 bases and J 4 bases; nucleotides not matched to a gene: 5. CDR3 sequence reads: CASSPLAGGRYEQYF. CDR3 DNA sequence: TGTGCCAGCAGCCCGCTAGCGGGGGGGCGGTACGAGCAGTACTTC.

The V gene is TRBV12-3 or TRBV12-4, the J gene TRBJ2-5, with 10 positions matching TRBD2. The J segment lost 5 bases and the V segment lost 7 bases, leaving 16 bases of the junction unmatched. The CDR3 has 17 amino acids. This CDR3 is CASTNPPEASGSETQYF. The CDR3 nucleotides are TGTGCCAGCACCAACCCCCCAGAAGCTAGCGGGAGCGAGACCCAGTACTTC.

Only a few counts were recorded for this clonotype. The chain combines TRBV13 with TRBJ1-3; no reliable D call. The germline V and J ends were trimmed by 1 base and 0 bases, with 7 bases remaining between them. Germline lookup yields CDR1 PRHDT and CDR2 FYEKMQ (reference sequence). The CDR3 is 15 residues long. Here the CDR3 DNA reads TGTGCCAGCAGCTTAGTTGGGTTCTCTGGAAACACCATATATTTT. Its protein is CASSLVGFSGNTIYF.

The DNA of the CDR3 is TGCAGCGTTGGACAGGACCACTACGAGCAGTACTTC. Protein product: CSVGQDHYEQYF. This chain uses TRBV29-1 with TRBJ2-7; perhaps TRBD1 as D (6 bases). Deletions cut 4 bases from V and 3 bases from J, with 10 bases between. The CDR3 is made up of 12 amino acids. Germline V gene sequence: CDR1 SQVTM, CDR2 ANQGSEA.

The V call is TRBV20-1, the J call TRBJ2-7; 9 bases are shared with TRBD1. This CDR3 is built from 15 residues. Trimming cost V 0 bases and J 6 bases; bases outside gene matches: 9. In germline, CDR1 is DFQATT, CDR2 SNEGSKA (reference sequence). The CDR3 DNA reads TGCAGTGCTAGAGACTGGACAGGGGACTGGCTCGAGCAGTACTTC. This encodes CSARDWTGDWLEQYF.

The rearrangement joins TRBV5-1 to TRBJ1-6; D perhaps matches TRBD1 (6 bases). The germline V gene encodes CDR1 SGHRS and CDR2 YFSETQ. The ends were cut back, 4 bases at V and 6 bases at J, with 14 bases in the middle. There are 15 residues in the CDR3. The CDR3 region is CASSLLGDTNSPLHF. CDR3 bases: TGCGCCAGCAGCCTGCTCGGGGACACTAATTCACCCCTCCACTTT.

CDR3 protein: CASSLEQGGHNEQFF. For the CDR3, the DNA is TGTGCCAGCAGCTTAGAACAGGGAGGCCACAATGAGCAGTTCTTC. V and J are TRBV7-9 and TRBJ2-1; D is perhaps TRBD1 or TRBD2 (6 bases each). The CDR3 spans 15 residues. V was trimmed by 1 base and J by 5 bases, leaving 12 bases between them. The germline V gene has CDR1 SEHNR and CDR2 FQNEAQ (reference sequence).

CDR3 DNA sequence: TGTGCCAGCAGCCAAGATCTCTTCCGGGACCAAGGGGCCAACAAGCAGTACTTC. It translates to CASSQDLFRDQGANKQYF. The chain couples TRBV4-2 to TRBJ2-7; tentatively, D is TRBD1 or TRBD2 (5 bases each). Trimming took 0 bases from V and 8 from J, leaving 26 bases between them. The CDR3 spans 18 residues. The V gene's germline CDR1 is LGHNA and CDR2 YNFKEQ.

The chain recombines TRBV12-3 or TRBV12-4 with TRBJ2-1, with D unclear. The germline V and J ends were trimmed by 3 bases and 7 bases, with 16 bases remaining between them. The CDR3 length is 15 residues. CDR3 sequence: CASSLQFGLVNEQFF. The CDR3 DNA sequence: TGTGCCAGCAGTTTGCAGTTCGGCCTGGTTAATGAGCAGTTCTTC.

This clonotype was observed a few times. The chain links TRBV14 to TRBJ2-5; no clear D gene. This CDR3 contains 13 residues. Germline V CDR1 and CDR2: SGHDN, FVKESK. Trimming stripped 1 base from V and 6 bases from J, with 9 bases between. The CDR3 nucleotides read TGTGCCAGCAGCCAAGGGGTCCGAAAGACCCAGTACTTC. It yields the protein CASSQGVRKTQYF.

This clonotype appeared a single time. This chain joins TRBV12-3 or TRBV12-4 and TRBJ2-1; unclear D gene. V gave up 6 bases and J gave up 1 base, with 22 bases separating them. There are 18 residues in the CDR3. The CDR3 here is CASRFWARSGGSYNEQFF. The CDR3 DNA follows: TGTGCCAGCAGATTTTGGGCCCGTAGTGGCGGATCCTACAATGAGCAGTTCTTC.

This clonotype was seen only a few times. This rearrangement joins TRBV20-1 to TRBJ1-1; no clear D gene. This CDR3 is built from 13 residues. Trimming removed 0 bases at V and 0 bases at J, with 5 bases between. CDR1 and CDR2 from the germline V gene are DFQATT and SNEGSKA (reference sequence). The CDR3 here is CSARDLLNTEAFF. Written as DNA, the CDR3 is TGCAGTGCTAGAGATCTTTTGAACACTGAAGCTTTCTTT.

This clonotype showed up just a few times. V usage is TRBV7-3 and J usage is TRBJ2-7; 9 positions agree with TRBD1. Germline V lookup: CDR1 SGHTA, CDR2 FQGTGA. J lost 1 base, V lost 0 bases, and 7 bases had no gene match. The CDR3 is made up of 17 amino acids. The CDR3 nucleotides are TGTGCCAGCAGCTTAACGGGACAGGGTGTCTATTCCTACGAGCAGTACTTC. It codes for CASSLTGQGVYSYEQYF.

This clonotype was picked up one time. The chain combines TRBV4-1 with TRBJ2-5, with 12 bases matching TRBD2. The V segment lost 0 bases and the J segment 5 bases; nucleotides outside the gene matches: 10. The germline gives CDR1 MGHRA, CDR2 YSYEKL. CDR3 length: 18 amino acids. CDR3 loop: CASSQDRLAGGLYETQYF. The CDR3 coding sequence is TGCGCCAGCAGCCAAGATCGGCTAGCGGGGGGGCTTTATGAGACCCAGTACTTC.

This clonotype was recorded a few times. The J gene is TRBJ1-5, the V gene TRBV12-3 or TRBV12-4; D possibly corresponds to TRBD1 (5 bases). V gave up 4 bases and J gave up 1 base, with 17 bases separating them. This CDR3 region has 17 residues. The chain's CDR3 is CASSSRMGRGSNQPQHF. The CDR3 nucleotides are TGTGCCAGCAGTTCCCGCATGGGGAGGGGCAGCAATCAGCCCCAGCATTTT.

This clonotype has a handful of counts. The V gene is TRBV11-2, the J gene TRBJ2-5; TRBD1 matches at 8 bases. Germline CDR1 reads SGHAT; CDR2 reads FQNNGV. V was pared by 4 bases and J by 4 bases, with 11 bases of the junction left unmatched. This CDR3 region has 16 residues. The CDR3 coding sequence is TGTGCCAGCAGCTCTATAAGGGGACAGGTGGGAGAGACCCAGTACTTC. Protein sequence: CASSSIRGQVGETQYF.

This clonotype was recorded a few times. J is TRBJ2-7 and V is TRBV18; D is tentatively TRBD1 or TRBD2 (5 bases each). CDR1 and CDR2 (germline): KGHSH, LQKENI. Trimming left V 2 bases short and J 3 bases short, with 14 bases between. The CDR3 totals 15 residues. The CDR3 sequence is CASSPKGTTDYEQYF. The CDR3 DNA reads TGTGCCAGCTCACCAAAGGGGACGACAGACTACGAGCAGTACTTC.

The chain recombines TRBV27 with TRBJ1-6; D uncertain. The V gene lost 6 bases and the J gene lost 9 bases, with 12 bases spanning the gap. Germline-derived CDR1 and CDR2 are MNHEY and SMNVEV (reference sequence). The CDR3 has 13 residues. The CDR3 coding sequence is TGTGCCAGCAGGTCCAGAATGTTTTCACCCCTCCACTTT. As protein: CASRSRMFSPLHF.

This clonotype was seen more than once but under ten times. CDR3 nucleotide sequence: TGTGCCAGCAGCTTGATTAGGGAGGCTGAAGCTTTCTTT. It encodes CASSLIREAEAFF. The chain carries TRBV7-9 and TRBJ1-1, with D unclear. The CDR3 sequence is 13 residues long. The germline gives CDR1 SEHNR, CDR2 FQNEAQ (reference sequence). Trimming cost V 3 bases and J 6 bases, with 11 bases left between them.